The clone carrying this T cell receptor beta chain is medium-sized in the sample. Germline CDR1 LNHNV, CDR2 YYDKDF (reference sequence). CDR3 size: 18 residues. V was cut by 0 bases and J by 1 base, with 17 bases left in between. These data come from a study of T cells in Graves' hyperthyroidism and ophthalmopathy. TCR beta CDR3 region amplification was performed from RNA transcripts. Researchers ran a first-round RT-PCR on the TCR CDR3 using the HTBI primer set. MiXCR was run by TCRdb on the multiplex PCR reads, yielding one entry per CDR3 protein. Counted here are fewer than 40,000 distinct CDR3 sequences, around 52% occurring once; the ten biggest clones make up roughly 25%.

The TCR comes from a middle-aged woman with Graves' ophthalmopathy. The sequenced sample consisted of blood. The J gene is TRBJ2-3, the V gene TRBV15, with D possibly matching TRBD2 (6 bases). CDR3 protein: CATSRDVRLVTGTDTQYF. CDR3 bases: TGTGCCACCAGCAGAGATGTAAGACTAGTGACGGGCACAGATACGCAGTATTTT.